This T cell receptor (beta chain) was profiled in a study of blood T cell repertoires in COVID-19. This CDR3 has 16 residues. Losses at the gene ends were 6 bases for V and 5 bases for J; bases not matched to a gene: 11. Germline V lookup: CDR1 MDHEN, CDR2 SYDVKM. The protocol was immunoSEQ multiplex PCR, while the TCRdb copy is restricted to in-frame clones and leaves out a portion. Counted here are roughly 81,000 clones, roughly nine tenths occurring once; the ten biggest clones make up under 2%. Sequenced: peripheral blood. This TCR was recovered from a woman aged 45-65 years in a cohort sampled during active COVID-19. This chain uses TRBV28 with TRBJ2-2; 8 positions match TRBD2. This chain's CDR3 is CASRGMSSGNTGELFF. CDR3 in DNA: TGTGCCAGCAGGGGGATGAGTAGCGGGAATACCGGGGAGCTGTTTTTT.